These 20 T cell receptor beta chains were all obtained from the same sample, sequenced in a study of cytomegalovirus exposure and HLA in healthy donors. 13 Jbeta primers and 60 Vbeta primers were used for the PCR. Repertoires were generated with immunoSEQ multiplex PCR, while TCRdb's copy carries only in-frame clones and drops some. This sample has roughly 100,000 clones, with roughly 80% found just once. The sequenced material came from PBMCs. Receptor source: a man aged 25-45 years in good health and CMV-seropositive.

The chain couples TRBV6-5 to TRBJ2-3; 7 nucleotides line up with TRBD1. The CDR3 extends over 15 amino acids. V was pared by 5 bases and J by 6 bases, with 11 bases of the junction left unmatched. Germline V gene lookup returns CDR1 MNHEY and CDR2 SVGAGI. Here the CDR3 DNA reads TGTGCCAGCAGTCCCCGACAGGGTGGCAGCGATACGCAGTATTTT. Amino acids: CASSPRQGGSDTQYF.

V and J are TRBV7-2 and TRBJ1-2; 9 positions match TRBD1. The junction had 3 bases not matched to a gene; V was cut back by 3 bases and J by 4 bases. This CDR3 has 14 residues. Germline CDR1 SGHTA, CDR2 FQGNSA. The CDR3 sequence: CASSFGTGSYGYTF. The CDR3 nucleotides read TGTGCCAGCAGCTTCGGGACAGGGTCCTATGGCTACACCTTC. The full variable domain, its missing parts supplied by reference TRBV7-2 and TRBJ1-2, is GAGVSQSPSNKVTEKGKDVELRCDPISGHTALYWYRQSLGQGLEFLIYFQGNSAPDKSGLPSDRFSAERTGGSVSTLTIQRTQQEDSAVYLCASSFGTGSYGYTFGSGTRLTVV.

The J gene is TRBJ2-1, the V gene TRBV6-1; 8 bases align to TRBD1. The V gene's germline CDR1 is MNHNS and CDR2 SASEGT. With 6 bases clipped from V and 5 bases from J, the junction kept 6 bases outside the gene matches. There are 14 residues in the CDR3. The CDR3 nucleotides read TGTGCCAGCAGAGCCAGGGGGCTCGACAATGAGCAGTTCTTC. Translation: CASRARGLDNEQFF.

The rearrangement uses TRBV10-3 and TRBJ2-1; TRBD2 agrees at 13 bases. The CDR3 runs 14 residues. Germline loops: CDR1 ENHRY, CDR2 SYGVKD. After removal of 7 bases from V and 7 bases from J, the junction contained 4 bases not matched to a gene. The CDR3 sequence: CAITGTSGENEQFF. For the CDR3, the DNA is TGTGCCATCACTGGGACTAGCGGGGAGAATGAGCAGTTCTTC.

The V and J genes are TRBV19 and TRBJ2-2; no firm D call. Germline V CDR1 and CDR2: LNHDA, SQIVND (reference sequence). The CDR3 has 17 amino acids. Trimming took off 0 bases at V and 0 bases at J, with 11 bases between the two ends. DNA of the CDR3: TGTGCCAGTAGTATAGATCAGACGACAACGAACACCGGGGAGCTGTTTTTT. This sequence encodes CASSIDQTTTNTGELFF.

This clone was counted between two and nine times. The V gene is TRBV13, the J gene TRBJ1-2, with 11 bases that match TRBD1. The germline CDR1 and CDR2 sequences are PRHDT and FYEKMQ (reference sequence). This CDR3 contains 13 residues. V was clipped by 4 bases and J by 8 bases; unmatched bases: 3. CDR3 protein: CASSWGQGEGYTF. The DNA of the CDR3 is TGTGCCAGCAGCTGGGGACAGGGGGAAGGCTACACCTTC.

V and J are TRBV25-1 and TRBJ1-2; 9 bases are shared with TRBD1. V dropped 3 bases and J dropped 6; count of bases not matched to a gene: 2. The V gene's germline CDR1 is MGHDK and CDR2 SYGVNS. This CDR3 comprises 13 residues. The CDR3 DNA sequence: TGTGCCAGCAGTGAGGGACAGGGTAATGGCTACACCTTC. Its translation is CASSEGQGNGYTF.

The CDR3 loop reads CASSFNRGLGETQYF. For the CDR3, the DNA is TGTGCCAGCAGCTTTAACAGGGGGCTAGGCGAGACCCAGTACTTC. The chain combines TRBV7-8 with TRBJ2-5; TRBD1 agrees at 9 bases. The CDR3 is made up of 15 amino acids. V shed 3 bases, J shed 5 bases, and the junction held 7 bases outside the gene matches. The germline CDR1 and CDR2 sequences are SGHVS and FQNEAQ.

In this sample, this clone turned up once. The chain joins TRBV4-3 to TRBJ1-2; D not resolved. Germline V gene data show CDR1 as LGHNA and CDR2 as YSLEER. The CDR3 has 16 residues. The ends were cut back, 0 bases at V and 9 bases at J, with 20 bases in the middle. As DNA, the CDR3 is TGCGCCAGCAGCCAAGAAGGAGGGCGGACGCCTAGGAGCTACACCTTC. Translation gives CASSQEGGRTPRSYTF.

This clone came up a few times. CDR3 amino acids: CASRKAGVGQETQYF. CDR3 DNA: TGTGCCAGCAGAAAAGCAGGGGTGGGGCAAGAGACCCAGTACTTC. The rearrangement uses TRBV5-6 and TRBJ2-5, with D maybe TRBD1 (6 bases). Between the trimmed V and J ends, which lost 5 bases and 2 bases, there was a span of 16 bases. This CDR3 spans 15 amino acids. Germline lookup yields CDR1 SGHDT and CDR2 YYEEEE.

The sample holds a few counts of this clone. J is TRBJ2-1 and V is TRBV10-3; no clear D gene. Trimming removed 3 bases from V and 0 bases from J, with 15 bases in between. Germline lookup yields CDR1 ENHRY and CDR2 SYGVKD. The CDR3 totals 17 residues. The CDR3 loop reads CAISEWSKSSSYNEQFF. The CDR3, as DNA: TGTGCCATCAGTGAATGGAGCAAATCAAGCTCCTACAATGAGCAGTTCTTC.

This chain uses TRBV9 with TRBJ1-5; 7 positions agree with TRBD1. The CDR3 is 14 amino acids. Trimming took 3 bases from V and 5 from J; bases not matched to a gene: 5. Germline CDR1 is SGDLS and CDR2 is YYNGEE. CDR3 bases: TGTGCCAGCAGCGAAGGGACAGTTTATCAGCCCCAGCATTTT. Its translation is CASSEGTVYQPQHF.

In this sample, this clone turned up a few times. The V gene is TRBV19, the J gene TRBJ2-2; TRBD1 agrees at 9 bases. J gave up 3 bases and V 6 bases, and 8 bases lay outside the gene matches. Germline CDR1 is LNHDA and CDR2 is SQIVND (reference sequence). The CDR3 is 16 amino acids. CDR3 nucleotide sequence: TGTGCCAGTAGCCCCAGGGACAGGGTTTACACCGGGGAGCTGTTTTTT. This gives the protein CASSPRDRVYTGELFF.

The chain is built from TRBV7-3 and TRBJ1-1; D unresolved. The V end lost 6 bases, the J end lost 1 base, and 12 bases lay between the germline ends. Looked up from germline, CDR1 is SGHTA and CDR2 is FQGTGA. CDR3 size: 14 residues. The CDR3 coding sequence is TGTGCCAGCAGTCCTGGTTCGGGGAACACTGAAGCTTTCTTT. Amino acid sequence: CASSPGSGNTEAFF.

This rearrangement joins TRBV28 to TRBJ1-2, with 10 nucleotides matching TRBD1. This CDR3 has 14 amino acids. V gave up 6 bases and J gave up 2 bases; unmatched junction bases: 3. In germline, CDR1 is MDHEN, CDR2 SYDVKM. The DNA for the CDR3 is TGTGCCAGCAGCCGACAGGGGGCGAACTATGGCTACACCTTC. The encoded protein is CASSRQGANYGYTF.

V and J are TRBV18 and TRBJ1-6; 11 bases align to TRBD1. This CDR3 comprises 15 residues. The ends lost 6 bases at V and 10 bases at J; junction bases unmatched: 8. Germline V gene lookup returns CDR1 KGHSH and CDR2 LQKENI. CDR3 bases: TGTGCCAGCTCCCAAGGACAGGGGGCGAACTCACCCCTCCACTTT. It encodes CASSQGQGANSPLHF.

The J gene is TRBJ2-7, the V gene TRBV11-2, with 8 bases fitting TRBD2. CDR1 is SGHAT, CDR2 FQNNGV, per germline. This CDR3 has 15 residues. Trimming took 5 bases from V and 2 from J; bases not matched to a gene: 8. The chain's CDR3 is CASSALRGVTYEQYF. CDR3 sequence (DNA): TGTGCCAGCAGCGCCCTGCGGGGGGTCACCTACGAGCAGTACTTC.

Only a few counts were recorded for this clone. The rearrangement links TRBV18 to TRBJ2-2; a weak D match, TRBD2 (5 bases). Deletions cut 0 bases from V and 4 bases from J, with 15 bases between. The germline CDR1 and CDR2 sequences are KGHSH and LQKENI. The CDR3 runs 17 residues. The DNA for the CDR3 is TGTGCCAGCTCACCACCCCAAAATAAGGCGGGCACCGGGGAGCTGTTTTTT. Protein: CASSPPQNKAGTGELFF. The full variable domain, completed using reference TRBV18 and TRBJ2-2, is NAGVMQNPRHLVRRRGQEARLRCSPMKGHSHVYWYRQLPEEGLKFMVYLQKENIIDESGMPKERFSAEFPKEGPSILRIQQVVRGDSAAYFCASSPPQNKAGTGELFFGEGSRLTVL.

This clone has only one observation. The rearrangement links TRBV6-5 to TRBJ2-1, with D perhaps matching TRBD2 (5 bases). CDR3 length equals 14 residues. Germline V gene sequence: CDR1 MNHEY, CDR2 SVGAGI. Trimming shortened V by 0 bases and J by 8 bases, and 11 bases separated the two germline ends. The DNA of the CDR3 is TGTGCCAGCAGTTACTCCCAGCTAGCCCATGAGCAGTTCTTC. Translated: CASSYSQLAHEQFF.

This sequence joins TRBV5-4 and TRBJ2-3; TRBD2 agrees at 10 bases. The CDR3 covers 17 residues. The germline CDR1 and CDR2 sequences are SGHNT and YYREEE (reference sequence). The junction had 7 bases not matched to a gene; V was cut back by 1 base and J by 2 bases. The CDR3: CASSLYLAGDNTDTQYF. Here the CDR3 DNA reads TGTGCCAGCAGCTTGTACCTAGCGGGGGACAACACAGATACGCAGTATTTT.